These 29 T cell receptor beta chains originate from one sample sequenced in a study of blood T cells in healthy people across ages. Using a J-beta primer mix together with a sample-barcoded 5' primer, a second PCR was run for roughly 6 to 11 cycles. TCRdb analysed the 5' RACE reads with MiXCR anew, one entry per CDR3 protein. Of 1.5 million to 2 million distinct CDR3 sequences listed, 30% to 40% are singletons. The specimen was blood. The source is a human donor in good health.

The CDR3 sequence is CASTWWRGPNTGELFF. CDR3 DNA: TGTGCCAGCACTTGGTGGCGGGGCCCGAACACCGGGGAGCTGTTTTTT. V gene TRBV6-2 or TRBV6-3 combines with J gene TRBJ2-2, with D perhaps TRBD2 (6 bases). V was shortened by 7 bases and J by 0 bases, with 15 bases between the two germline ends. The CDR3 extends over 16 amino acids. The germline V gene encodes CDR1 MNHEY and CDR2 SVGEGT.

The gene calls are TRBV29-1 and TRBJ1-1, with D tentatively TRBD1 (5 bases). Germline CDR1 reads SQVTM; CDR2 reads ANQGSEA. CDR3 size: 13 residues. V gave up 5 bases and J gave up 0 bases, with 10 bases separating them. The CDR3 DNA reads TGCAGCGTTATCGACAGAGTGAACACTGAAGCTTTCTTT. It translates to CSVIDRVNTEAFF. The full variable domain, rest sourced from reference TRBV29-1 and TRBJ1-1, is SAVISQKPSRDICQRGTSLTIQCQVDSQVTMMFWYRQQPGQSLTLIATANQGSEATYESGFVIDKFPISRPNLTFSTLTVSNMSPEDSSIYLCSVIDRVNTEAFFGQGTRLTVV.

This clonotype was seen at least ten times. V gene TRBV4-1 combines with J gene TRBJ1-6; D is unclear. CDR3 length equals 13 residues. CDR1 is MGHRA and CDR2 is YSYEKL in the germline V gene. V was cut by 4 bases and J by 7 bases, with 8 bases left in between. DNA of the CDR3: TGCGCCAGCAGCCTAAGAGGAAATTCACCCCTCCACTTT. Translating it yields CASSLRGNSPLHF.

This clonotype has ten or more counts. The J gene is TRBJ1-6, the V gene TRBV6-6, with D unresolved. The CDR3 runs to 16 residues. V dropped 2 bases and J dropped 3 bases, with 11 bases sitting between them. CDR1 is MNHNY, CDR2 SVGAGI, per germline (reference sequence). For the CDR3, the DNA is TGTGCCAGCAGTTACGCGGGCCCAGACTATAATTCACCCCTCCACTTT. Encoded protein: CASSYAGPDYNSPLHF.

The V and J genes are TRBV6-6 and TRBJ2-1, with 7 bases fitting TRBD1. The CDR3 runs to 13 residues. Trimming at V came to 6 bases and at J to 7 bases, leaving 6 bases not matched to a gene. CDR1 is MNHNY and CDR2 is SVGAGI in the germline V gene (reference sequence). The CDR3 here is CASRGDRLNEQFF. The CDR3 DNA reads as TGTGCCAGCAGAGGGGACAGATTAAATGAGCAGTTCTTC.

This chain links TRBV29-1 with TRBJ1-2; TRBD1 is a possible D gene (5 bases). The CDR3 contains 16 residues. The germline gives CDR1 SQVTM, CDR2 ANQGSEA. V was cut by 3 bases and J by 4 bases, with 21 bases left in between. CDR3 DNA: TGCAGCGTTGACCTCGAGGGGCAGGCCGCTCGCTATGGCTACACCTTC. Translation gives CSVDLEGQAARYGYTF.

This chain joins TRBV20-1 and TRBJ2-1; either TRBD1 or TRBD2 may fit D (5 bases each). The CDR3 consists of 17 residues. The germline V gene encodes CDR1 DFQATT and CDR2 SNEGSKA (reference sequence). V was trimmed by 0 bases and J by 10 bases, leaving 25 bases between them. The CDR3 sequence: CSARDLGDATGVREQFF. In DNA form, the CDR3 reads TGCAGTGCTAGAGATTTGGGGGATGCAACCGGCGTGCGCGAGCAGTTCTTC.

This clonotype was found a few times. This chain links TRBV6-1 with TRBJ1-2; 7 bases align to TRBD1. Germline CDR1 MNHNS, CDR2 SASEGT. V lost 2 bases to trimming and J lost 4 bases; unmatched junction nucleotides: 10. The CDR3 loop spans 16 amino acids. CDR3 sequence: CASSEPGQLTSYGYTF. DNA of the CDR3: TGTGCCAGCAGTGAACCGGGACAGCTCACCAGCTATGGCTACACCTTC.

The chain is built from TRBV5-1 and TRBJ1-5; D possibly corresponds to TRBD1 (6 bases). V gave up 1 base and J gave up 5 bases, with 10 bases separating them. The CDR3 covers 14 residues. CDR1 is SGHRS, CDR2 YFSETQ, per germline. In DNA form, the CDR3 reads TGCGCCAGCAGCTTGATACCAGGGGATCAGCCCCAGCATTTT. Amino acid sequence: CASSLIPGDQPQHF.

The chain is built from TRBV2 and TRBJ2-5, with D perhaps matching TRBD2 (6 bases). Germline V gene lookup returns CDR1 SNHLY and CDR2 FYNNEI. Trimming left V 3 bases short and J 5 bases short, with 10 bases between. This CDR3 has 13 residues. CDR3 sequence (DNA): TGTGCCAGCAGTGAGGAGGGAAGGGAGACCCAGTACTTC. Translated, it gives CASSEEGRETQYF.

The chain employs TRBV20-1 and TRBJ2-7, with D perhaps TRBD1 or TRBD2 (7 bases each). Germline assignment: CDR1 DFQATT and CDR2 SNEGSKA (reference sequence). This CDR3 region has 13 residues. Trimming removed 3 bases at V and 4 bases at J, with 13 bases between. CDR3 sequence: CSASQGGGYEQYF. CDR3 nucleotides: TGCAGTGCTAGCCAGGGGGGAGGGTACGAGCAGTACTTC.

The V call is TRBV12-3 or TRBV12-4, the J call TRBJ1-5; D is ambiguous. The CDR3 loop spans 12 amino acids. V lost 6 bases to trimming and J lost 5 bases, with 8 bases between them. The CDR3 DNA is TGTGCCAGCAGGAGCGGAGATCAGCCCCAGCATTTT. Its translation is CASRSGDQPQHF.

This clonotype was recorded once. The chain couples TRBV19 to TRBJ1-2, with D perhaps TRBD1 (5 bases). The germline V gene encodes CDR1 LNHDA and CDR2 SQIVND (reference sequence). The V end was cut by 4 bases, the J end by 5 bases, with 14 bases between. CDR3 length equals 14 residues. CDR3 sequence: CASSTRDRSYGYTF. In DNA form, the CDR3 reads TGTGCCAGTAGTACCCGGGACCGATCTTATGGCTACACCTTC.

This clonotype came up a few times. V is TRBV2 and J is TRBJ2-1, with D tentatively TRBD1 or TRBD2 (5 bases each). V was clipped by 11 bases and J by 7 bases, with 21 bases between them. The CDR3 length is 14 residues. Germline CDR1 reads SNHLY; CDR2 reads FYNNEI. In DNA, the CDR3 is TGTGCCGGATCCGGGACCCCACCAAGGAATGAGCAGTTCTTC. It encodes CAGSGTPPRNEQFF.

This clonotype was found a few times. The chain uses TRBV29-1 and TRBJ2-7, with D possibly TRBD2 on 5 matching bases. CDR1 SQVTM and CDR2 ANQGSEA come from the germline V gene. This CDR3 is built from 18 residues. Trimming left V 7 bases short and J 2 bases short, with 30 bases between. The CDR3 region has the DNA TGCAGCGCCGGGAAGAAAGACGAAACGTGGGAGTTGACCTACGAGCAGTACTTC. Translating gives CSAGKKDETWELTYEQYF.

The CDR3 here is CASSYSGTIEGAFF. Written as DNA, the CDR3 is TGTGCCAGCAGTTACTCAGGGACAATTGAGGGAGCTTTCTTT. The chain links TRBV6-5 to TRBJ1-1; tentatively, D is TRBD1 (6 bases). V was cut by 0 bases and J by 10 bases, with 15 bases left in between. CDR3 length: 14 amino acids. From germline, CDR1 is MNHEY and CDR2 SVGAGI.

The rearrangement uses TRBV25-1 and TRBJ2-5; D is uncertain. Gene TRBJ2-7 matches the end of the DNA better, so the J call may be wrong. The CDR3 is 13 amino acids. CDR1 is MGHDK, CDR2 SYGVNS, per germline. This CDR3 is CASSEYNLNEQYF. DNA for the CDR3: TGTGCCAGCAGTGAATATAACCTCAACGAGCAGTACTTC.

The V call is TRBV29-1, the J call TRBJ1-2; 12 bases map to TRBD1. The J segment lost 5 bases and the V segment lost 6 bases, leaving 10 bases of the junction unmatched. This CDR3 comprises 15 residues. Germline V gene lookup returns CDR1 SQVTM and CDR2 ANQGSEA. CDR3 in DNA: TGCAGCGTAGTATTTCCGGGACAGGGGGCTTATGGCTACACCTTC. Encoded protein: CSVVFPGQGAYGYTF.

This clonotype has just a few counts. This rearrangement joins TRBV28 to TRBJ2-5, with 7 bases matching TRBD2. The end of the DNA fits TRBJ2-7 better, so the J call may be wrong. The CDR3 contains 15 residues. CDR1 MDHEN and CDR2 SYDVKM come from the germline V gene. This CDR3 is CASSETGRGRGEQYF. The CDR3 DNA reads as TGTGCCAGCAGTGAAACGGGACGCGGGAGAGGCGAGCAGTACTTC.

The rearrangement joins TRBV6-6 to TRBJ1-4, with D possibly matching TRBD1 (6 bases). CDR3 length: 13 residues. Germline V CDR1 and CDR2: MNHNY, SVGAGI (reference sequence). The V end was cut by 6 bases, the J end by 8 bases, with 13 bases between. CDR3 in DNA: TGTGCCAGCAGCCGACTAAGGGGGGAAAAACTGTTTTTT. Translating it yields CASSRLRGEKLFF.

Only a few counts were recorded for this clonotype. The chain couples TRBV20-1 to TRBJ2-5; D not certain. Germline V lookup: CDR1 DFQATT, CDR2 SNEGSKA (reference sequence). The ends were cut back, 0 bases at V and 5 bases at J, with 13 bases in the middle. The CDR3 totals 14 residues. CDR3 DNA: TGCAGTGCTAGAGATCTAGATTTTTCCGAGACCCAGTACTTC. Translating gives CSARDLDFSETQYF.

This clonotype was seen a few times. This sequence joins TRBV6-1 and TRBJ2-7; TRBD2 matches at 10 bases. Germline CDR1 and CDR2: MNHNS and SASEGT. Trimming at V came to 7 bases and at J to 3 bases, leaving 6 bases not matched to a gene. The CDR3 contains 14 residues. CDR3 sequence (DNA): TGTGCCAGCACCCACCTAGCGGGAGACTACGAGCAGTACTTC. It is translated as CASTHLAGDYEQYF.

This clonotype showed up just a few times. The CDR3 region has the DNA TGTGCCACCAGCATAAACCTAATCAACTACGAGCAGTACTTC. Amino acids: CATSINLINYEQYF. The chain combines TRBV15 with TRBJ2-7, with unresolved D. Germline CDR1 is LNHNV and CDR2 is YYDKDF (reference sequence). There are 14 residues in the CDR3. Trimming removed 4 bases from V and 3 bases from J, with 13 bases in between.

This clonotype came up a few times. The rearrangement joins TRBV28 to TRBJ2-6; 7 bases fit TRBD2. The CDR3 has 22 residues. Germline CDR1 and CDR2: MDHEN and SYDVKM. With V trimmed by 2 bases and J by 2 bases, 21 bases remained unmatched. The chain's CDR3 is CASSLSPGAGRVLPPGANVLTF. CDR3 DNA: TGTGCCAGCAGTTTAAGTCCCGGGGCAGGGAGGGTTTTACCTCCTGGGGCCAACGTCCTGACTTTC.

CDR3 residues: CASSLTTGNSYEQYF. The CDR3 DNA reads TGTGCCAGCAGCTTAACGACAGGGAACTCCTACGAGCAGTACTTC. The gene calls are TRBV7-2 and TRBJ2-7, with 7 bases matching TRBD1. CDR1 and CDR2 (germline): SGHTA, FQGNSA. The trim removed 2 bases at V and 0 bases at J, leaving 4 bases unmatched. CDR3 length equals 15 residues.

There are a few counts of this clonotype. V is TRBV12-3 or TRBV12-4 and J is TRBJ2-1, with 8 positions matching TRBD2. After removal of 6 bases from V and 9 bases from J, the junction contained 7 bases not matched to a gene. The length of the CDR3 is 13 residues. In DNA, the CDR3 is TGTGCCAGCAGCCCGGGACTAGGGACTGAGCAGTTCTTC. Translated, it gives CASSPGLGTEQFF.

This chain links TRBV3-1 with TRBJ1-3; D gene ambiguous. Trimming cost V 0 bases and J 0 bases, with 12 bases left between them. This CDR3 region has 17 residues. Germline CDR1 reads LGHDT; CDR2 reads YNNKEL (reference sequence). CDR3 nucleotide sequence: TGTGCCAGCAGCCAAGAAGGGTGGGGATACTCTGGAAACACCATATATTTT. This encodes CASSQEGWGYSGNTIYF.

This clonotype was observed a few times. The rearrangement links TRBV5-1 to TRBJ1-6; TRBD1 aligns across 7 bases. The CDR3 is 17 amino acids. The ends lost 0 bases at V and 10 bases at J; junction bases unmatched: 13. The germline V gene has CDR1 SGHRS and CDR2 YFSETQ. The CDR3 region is CASSLGPTGRKGSPLHF. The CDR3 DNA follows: TGCGCCAGCAGCTTGGGCCCGACAGGGAGAAAGGGCTCACCCCTCCACTTT.

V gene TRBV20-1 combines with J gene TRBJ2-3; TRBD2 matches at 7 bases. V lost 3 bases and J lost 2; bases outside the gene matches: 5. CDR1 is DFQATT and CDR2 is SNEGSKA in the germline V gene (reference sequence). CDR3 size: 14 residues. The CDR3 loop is CSASPAGSTDTQYF. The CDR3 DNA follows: TGCAGTGCTAGTCCAGCGGGGTCCACAGATACGCAGTATTTT.